The count of the clone carrying this TCR beta chain is one. The ends were cut back, 3 bases at V and 3 bases at J, with 16 bases in the middle. Germline CDR1 and CDR2: KGHDR and SFDVKD. The CDR3 length is 17 residues. This sample was taken from a study of blood T cell repertoires in COVID-19. The protocol was immunoSEQ multiplex PCR, while the TCRdb copy is restricted to in-frame clones and leaves out a portion. Among about 250,000 clones, 89% were seen once, and the ten largest hold about 4.5%. The receptor was isolated from a woman between 35 and 50 years old who had recovered from COVID-19. The sample comprised peripheral blood. This chain links TRBV24-1 with TRBJ2-2, with D possibly matching TRBD1 (5 bases). Here the CDR3 reads CATSDPLAGRDTGELFF. The CDR3 DNA reads TGTGCCACCAGTGATCCACTGGCCGGCAGGGACACCGGGGAGCTGTTTTTT.